This T cell receptor beta chain originates from a study of control samples from healthy donors and cancer patients. Losses at the gene ends were 3 bases for V and 10 bases for J; bases not matched to a gene: 5. The CDR3 contains 15 residues. In germline, CDR1 is MNHEY, CDR2 SMNVEV (reference sequence). Measured with immunoSEQ multiplex PCR; TCRdb has only the in-frame clones, and not every one. The table lists around 180,000 clones, 80% to 95% of them singletons. The clonotype originates from a middle-aged woman in good health. The sample taken for sequencing was blood. The chain carries TRBV27 and TRBJ2-1, with 14 bases that match TRBD2. CDR3 in amino acids: CASSLRLAGGGEQFF. The CDR3 DNA reads as TGTGCCAGCAGTTTGAGACTAGCGGGGGGGGGCGAGCAGTTCTTC.